This entry features one TCR beta chain sequence. What it binds is unknown. Germline-derived CDR1 and CDR2 are GTSNPN and SVGIG (reference sequence). The CDR3 loop spans 15 amino acids. With 3 bases clipped from V and 6 bases from J, the junction kept 8 bases outside the gene matches. This record belongs to a study of a mutant IDH1 vaccine in newly diagnosed glioma. Study overall: Antecedent treatment encompassed radiotherapy, temozolomide, or their combination; the majority received both.

This sample's time point: baseline, week 1 (first vaccination visit). Treatment given: pre-vaccination baseline after standard-of-care therapy. Study-level results: Pseudoprogression showed no apparent link to changes in top peripheral T cell clonotypes.

Using immunoSEQ multiplex PCR, the repertoire was profiled, and TCRdb retains in-frame clones only, with some absent. The sample carries about 34,000 clones, more than 70% recorded once. Material: peripheral blood mononuclear cells (PBMCs), obtained from a glioma patient treated with radiotherapy, temozolomide or both. The chain links TRBV30 to TRBJ2-5; 12 bases map to TRBD1. The TCR comes from a man in his fifties or sixties with glioma. Some clones in this sample may be carry-over from other donors' samples. DNA for the CDR3: TGTGCCTGGAGGGCCGGGACAGGGGGCGGTCAGACCCAGTACTTC. This sequence encodes CAWRAGTGGGQTQYF.